The subject of this entry is one TCR beta chain. The specificity of this receptor is unknown. No clone much larger than this one lies a single base away; base qualities are absent. These data belong to a study of siplizumab effects on memory and regulatory T cells (dated by TCRdb to between 2018 and 2021). With regard to the full study: The study looked at the effect of siplizumab, an anti-CD2 antibody, on alloreactive T-cell subsets in allogeneic mixed lymphocyte reactions made from human PBMCs. The full study reports these points: Compared with memory T cells, unstimulated naive T cells appeared more diverse, and naive cells seemed to make a substantial contribution to the alloresponse. A naive or memory phenotype could not be assigned to roughly 75-96% of proliferating CD4+ or CD8+ clones. Because sequences at frequencies below about 10^-5 were poorly captured, only a minor fraction of alloreactive clones could be mapped back to unstimulated subsets. Of the alloreactive CD4+ clones that could be mapped, the Treg-derived share averaged about 67% with siplizumab compared with 25% to 30% in control reactions. Siplizumab significantly reduced the cumulative frequency of alloreactive sequences traceable to unstimulated CD4+ memory T cells. Whether proliferating Tregs from siplizumab cultures actually had suppressive function was not functionally confirmed.

The method was the immunoSEQ multiplex PCR assay. The deep sequencing platform assayed about 10^5 TCR templates per sample. Genomic DNA extracted from sorted T cells was used for TCRbeta CDR3 sequencing. In the original analysis: The R programming language was used for clonal analysis of the TCRbeta CDR3 data. Unstimulated samples were compared with post-reaction CFSE-low samples to define alloreactive CD4+ and CD8+ clones. Regulatory or non-regulatory origin of alloreactive CD4+ clones was assigned by matching sequences to the sorted unstimulated Treg and non-Treg repertoires. TCRdb re-hosts the immuneACCESS table, in-frame sequences only. Its copies lack some clones; in the studies checked, an unresolved V gene accounts for under half of them, and the cause for the rest is not known. V and J calls and clone size come straight from that table; D and trimming were deduced from the DNA. The sample has about 100,000 clones on record, approximately 94% of them singletons. The top ten constitute about 1.2% of the sample.

Sorted unstimulated T cells and proliferating T cells recovered from mixed lymphocyte reactions underwent TCRbeta CDR3 sequencing. Fresh whole blood from fewer than twelve HLA-typed healthy donors was used to isolate PBMCs. To map where alloreactive clones came from, unstimulated CD4+ non-regulatory T cells were FACS-sorted. From a lookup of the germline V gene (reference sequence), CDR1 and CDR2 are SGHNT and YYREEE. At the junction V is shortened by 4 bases and J by 2 bases, with 7 bases in between. The CDR3 sequence holds 13 residues, the cysteine and phenylalanine included. Only CDR3 DNA remains: 39 bases, in frame from the first base.

Sequencing was performed on non-Treg CD4+ T cells sorted from blood. Interpreted using the paper, the cell subset or site label stands for: FACS-sorted unstimulated CD4+ non-regulatory T cells. This chain joins TRBV5-4 to TRBJ1-5, and possibly TRBD1, on 6 matching bases. This receptor was taken from a human donor in good health. The CDR3 in this case is CASSKGGNQPQHF. The sequenced DNA is TGTGCCAGCAGCAAGGGGGGCAATCAGCCCCAGCATTTT.